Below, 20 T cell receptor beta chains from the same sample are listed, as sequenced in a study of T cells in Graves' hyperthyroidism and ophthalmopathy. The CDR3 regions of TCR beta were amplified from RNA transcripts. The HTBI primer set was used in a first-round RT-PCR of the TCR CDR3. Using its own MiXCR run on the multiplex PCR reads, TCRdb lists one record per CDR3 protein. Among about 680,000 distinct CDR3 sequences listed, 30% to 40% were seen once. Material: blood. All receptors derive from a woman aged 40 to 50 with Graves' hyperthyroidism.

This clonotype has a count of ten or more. The chain's CDR3 is CSVATGVSEKLFF. The CDR3 DNA reads as TGCAGCGTTGCCACAGGGGTTTCTGAAAAACTGTTTTTT. The genes are TRBV29-1 and TRBJ1-4; 7 bases match TRBD1. The CDR3 is 13 amino acids. Germline V gene lookup returns CDR1 SQVTM and CDR2 ANQGSEA. With 4 bases clipped from V and 7 bases from J, the junction kept 6 bases outside the gene matches.

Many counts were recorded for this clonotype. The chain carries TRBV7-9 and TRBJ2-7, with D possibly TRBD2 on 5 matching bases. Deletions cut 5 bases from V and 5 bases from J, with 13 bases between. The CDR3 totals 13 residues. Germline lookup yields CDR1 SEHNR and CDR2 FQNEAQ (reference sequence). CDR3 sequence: CASSPPRRDEQYF. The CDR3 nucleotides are TGTGCCAGCAGCCCCCCCCGGCGGGACGAGCAGTACTTC.

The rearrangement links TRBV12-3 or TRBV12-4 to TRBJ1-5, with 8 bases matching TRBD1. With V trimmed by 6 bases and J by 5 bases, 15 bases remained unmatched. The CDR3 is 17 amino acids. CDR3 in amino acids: CASRRDRTPGTDQPQHF. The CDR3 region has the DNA TGTGCCAGCAGGCGGGACAGGACCCCGGGGACGGATCAGCCCCAGCATTTT.

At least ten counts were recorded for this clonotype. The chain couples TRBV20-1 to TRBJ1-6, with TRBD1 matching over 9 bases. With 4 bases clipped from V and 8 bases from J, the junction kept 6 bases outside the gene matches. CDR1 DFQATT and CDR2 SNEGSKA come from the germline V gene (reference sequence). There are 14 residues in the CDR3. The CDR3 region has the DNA TGCAGTGCTAAGCCGGGACAGGGTTATTCACCCCTCCACTTT. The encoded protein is CSAKPGQGYSPLHF.

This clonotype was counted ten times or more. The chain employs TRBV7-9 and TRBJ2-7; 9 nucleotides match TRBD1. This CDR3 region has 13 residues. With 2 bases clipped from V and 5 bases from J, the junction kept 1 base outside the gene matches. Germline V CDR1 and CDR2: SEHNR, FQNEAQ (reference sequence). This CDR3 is CASSLRTGDEQYF. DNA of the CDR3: TGTGCCAGCAGCTTAAGGACAGGGGACGAGCAGTACTTC.

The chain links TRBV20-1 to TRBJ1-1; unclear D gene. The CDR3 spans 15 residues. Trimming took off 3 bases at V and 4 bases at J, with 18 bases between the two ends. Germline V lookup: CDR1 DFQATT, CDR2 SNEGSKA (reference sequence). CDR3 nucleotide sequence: TGCAGTGCTAGTCGAGGCGGCAGCCGGGGCACTGAAGCTTTCTTT. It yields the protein CSASRGGSRGTEAFF.

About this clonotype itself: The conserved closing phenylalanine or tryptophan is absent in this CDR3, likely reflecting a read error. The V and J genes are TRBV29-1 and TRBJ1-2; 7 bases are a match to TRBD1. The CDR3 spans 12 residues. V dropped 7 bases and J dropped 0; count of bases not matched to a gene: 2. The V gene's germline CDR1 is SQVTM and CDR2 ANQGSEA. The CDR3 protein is CSGGQANYGYTL. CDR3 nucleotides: TGCAGCGGTGGACAGGCTAACTATGGCTACACCCTC.

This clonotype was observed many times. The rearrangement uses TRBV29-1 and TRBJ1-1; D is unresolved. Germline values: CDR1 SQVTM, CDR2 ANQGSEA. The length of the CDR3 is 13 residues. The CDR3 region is CTGRSRENTEAFF. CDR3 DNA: TGCACCGGCCGGAGCCGGGAGAACACTGAAGCTTTCTTT.

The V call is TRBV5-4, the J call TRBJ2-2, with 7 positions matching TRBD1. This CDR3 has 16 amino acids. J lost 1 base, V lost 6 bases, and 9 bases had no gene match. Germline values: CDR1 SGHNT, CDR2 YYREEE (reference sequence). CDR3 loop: CASIKFGTENTGELFF. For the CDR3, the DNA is TGTGCCAGCATAAAGTTTGGGACAGAGAACACCGGGGAGCTGTTTTTT.

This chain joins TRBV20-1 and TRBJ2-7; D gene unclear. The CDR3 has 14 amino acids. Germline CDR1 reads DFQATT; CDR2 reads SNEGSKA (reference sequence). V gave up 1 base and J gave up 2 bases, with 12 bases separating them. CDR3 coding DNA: TGCAGTGCTAGAGTTTACAGAAATACCTACGAGCAGTACTTC. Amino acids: CSARVYRNTYEQYF.

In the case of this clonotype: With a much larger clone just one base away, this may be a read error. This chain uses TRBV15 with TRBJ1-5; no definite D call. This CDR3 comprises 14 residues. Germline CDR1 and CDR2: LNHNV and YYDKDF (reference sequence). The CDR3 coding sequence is TGTGCCACCAGCATGAGAAACGATAATCAGCTCCAGCATTTT. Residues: CATSMRNDNQLQHF.

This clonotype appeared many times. The CDR3 sequence is CAISEGSNTGELFF. CDR3 sequence (DNA): TGTGCCATCAGTGAAGGGTCGAACACCGGGGAGCTGTTTTTT. The J gene is TRBJ2-2, the V gene TRBV10-3; D uncertain. V was shortened by 3 bases and J by 0 bases, with 5 bases between the two germline ends. Germline V gives CDR1 ENHRY, CDR2 SYGVKD. The CDR3 is 14 residues long.

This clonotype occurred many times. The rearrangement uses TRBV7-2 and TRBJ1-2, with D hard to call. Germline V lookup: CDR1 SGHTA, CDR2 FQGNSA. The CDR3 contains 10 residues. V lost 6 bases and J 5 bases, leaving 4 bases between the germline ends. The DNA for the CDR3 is TGTGCCAGCAGTTCATATGGCTACACCTTC. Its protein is CASSSYGYTF.

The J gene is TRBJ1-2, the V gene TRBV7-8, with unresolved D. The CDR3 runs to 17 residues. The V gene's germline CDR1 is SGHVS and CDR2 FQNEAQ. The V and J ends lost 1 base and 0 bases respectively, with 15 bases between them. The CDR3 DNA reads TGTGCCAGCAGCTTAGTAGTCCAGGCTGTCACTAACTATGGCTACACCTTC. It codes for CASSLVVQAVTNYGYTF.

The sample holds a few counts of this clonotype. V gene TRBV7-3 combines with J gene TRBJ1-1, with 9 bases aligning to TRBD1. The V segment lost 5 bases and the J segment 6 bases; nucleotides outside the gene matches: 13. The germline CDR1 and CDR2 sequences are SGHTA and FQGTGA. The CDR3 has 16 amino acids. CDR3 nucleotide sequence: TGTGCCAGCAGCGTCGCCCCCGGGACAGGGATTGCTGAAGCTTTCTTT. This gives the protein CASSVAPGTGIAEAFF.

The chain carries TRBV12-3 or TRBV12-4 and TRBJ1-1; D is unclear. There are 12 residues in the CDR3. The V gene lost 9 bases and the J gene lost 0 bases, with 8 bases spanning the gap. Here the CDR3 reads CASYDLNTEAFF. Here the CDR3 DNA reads TGTGCCAGTTACGACTTGAACACTGAAGCTTTCTTT.

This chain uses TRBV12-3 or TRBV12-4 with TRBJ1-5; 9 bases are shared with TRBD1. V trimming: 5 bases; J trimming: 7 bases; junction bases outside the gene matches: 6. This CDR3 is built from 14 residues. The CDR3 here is CASSIQGARQPQHF. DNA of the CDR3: TGTGCCAGCAGTATACAGGGGGCGCGGCAGCCCCAGCATTTT.

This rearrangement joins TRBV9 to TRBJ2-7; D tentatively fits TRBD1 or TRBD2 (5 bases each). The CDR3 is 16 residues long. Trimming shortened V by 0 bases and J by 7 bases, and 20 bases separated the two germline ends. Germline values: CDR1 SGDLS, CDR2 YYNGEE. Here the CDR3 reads CASSVEMAGARGEQYF. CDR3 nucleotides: TGTGCCAGCAGCGTAGAGATGGCCGGGGCCCGCGGGGAGCAGTACTTC.

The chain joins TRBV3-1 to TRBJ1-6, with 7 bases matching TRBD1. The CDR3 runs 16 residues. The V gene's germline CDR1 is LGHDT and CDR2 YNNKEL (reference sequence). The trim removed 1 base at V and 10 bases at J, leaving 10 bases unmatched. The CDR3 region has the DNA TGTGCCAGCAGCCAAGCCAGGAACAGGGGTTTGTCACCCCTCCACTTT. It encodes CASSQARNRGLSPLHF. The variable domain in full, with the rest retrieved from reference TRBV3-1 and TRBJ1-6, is DTAVSQTPKYLVTQMGNDKSIKCEQNLGHDTMYWYKQDSKKFLKIMFSYNNKELIINETVPNRFSPKSPDKAHLNLHINSLELGDSAVYFCASSQARNRGLSPLHFGNGTRLTVT.

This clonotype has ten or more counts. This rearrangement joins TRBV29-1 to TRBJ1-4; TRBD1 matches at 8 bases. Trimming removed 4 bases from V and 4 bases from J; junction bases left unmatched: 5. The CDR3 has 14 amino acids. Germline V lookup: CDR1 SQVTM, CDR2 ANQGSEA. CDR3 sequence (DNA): TGCAGCGTTGGAGGACAGGGCCTTAATGAAAAACTGTTTTTT. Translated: CSVGGQGLNEKLFF.